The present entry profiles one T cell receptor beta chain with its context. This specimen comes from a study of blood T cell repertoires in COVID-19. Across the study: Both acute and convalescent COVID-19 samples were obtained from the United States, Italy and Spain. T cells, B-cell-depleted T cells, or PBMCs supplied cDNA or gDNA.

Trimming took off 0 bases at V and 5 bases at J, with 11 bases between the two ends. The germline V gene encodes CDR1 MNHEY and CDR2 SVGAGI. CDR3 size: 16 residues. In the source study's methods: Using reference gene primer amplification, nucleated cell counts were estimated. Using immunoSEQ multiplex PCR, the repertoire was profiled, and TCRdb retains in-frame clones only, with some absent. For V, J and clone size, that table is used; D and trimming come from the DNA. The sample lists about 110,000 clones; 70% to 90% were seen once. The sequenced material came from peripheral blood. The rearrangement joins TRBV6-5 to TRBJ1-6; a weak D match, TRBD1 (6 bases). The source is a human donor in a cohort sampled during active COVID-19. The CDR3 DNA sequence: TGTGCCAGCAGTTACTCCGGACAGTCCAATAATTCACCCCTCCACTTT. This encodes CASSYSGQSNNSPLHF.